These T cell receptor beta chains were read from a single sample in a study of T cell changes during pregnancy in multiple sclerosis. TCRdb's copy holds only in-frame clones and misses some; the assay was immunoSEQ multiplex PCR. The sample has over 45,000 clones; approximately 90% are singletons. The sequenced sample was peripheral blood, obtained in the first trimester of pregnancy. All receptors come from a female donor with multiple sclerosis, enrolled in a pregnancy study. CDR3s leave out the opening cysteine and the closing phenylalanine or tryptophan.

v_call cdr3_aa
TRBV27 ASSLFFTGGHEQY
TRBV5-1 ASSLLREEAF
TRBV18 ASSPTKGEYTEAF
TRBV9 ASSRSGGTYEQY
TRBV7-2 ASSPRQGSYTGELF
TRBV4-1 ASSQSPPVAAYGNTIY
TRBV18 ASSPRTRPYEQY
TRBV4-2 ASSRSTSGGYQETQY
TRBV7-9 ASSLGTGEKLF
TRBV13 ASRYSTGELF
TRBV7-2 ASSNWGDGQPQH
TRBV5-1 ASSVRDSSYNEQF
TRBV19 ASSIGNTEAF
TRBV7-9 AWGEDPHDTQY
TRBV4-1 ASSQDLRDMKAF
TRBV29-1 SVADGQETQY
TRBV11-2 ASSLLGGGYGYT
TRBV11-2 ASSPWTGEAF
TRBV15 ATSRGAGSEKLF
TRBV7-2 ASSPGGPARSDTQY
TRBV4-2 ASSQEPSPLNEKLF
TRBV9 ASSVVGGGSEAF
TRBV7-9 ASSLEPSQPQH
TRBV6-1 ASSEGGPEGNQPQH
TRBV10-3 AISEQYASYEQY
TRBV15 ATSGLGYGYT
TRBV6-1 ASSEGGTGPYGELF
TRBV5-1 ASSLGTANQETQY
TRBV6-1 ASSEGQGADTQY
TRBV6-5 ASSTPGMRKKLF
TRBV30 AWSVLLWRGFQWGVSTNEKLF
TRBV28 ASNSLFGGANANAGELF
TRBV5-4 AAGRGGGARETQY
TRBV5-1 ASSFTSGVGETQY
TRBV6-5 ASSHRGRGYGYT
TRBV6-6 ASTLSPRAGYT
TRBV7-9 ASSRPETSGRSSYNEQF
TRBV7-9 ASSLTGGAKDTQY
TRBV5-1 ASSFGLAGAYTDTQY
TRBV5-1 ASSFGRGAESEAF
TRBV28 ATLDRDDTGELF
TRBV28 ASSGWAGYEQY
TRBV21-1 ASSKEEFTYEQY
TRBV5-1 ASSPAGESADTQY
TRBV5-6 ASSFGTGVTGELF
TRBV27 ASTTRDRGLGGYT
TRBV6-5 ASSLRQGGYGYT
TRBV7-2 ASSFGQASASPLH
TRBV9 ASSLTSGGA
TRBV10-3 AISESLASGDHNEQF
TRBV5-1 ASSLAPGYGEKLF
TRBV14 ASSQVTPGQINEKLF
TRBV27 ASSGWSGLQETQY
TRBV9 ASSPRGAIYGYT
TRBV5-4 ASSPSRGRAF